This T cell receptor (beta chain) was sequenced in a study of T cells in Graves' hyperthyroidism and ophthalmopathy. Study results and caveats: Most thyroid clonotypes expanded above 0.001 were also detected in blood.

This clonotype was observed many times. Its antigen is as yet unknown. A patient was excluded if there was uncontrolled infection, other autoimmune disease, pregnancy or lactation. Diagnoses used clinical symptoms, serum thyroxine and TRAb, thyroid ultrasound and orbital computed tomography. The V gene lost 2 bases and the J gene lost 1 base, with 5 bases spanning the gap. CDR3 length equals 13 residues. Amplification targeted TCR beta CDR3 regions from RNA transcripts. TCR CDR3 underwent first-round RT-PCR with the HTBI primer set. MiXCR, run by TCRdb on the multiplex PCR reads, gives a single entry per CDR3 protein. This table holds hundreds of thousands of distinct CDR3 sequences, around 38% found once.

The TCR sequence derives from a man between 18 and 29 years old with Graves' hyperthyroidism. The sample was blood. The rearrangement joins TRBV12-3 or TRBV12-4 to TRBJ2-5; D ambiguous. The CDR3 DNA reads as TGTGCCAGCAGTTTATCGACCCAAGAGACCCAGTACTTC. Translating gives CASSLSTQETQYF.